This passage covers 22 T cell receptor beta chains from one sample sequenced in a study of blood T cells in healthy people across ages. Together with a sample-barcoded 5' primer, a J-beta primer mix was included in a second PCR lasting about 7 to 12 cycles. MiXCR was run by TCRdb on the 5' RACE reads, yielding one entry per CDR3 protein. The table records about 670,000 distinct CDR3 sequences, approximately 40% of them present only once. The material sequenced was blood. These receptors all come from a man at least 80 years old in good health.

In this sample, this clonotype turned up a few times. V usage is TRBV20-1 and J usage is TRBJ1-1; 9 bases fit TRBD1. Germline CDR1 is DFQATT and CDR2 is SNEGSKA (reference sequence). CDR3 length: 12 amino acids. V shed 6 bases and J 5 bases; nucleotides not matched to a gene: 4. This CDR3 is CSARDRVTEAFF. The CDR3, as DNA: TGCAGTGCCCGGGACAGGGTTACTGAAGCTTTCTTT.

The CDR3 coding sequence is TGCGCCAGCAGCAAGGAGATGGACACTGAAGCTTTCTTT. Translating it yields CASSKEMDTEAFF. The genes are TRBV5-1 and TRBJ1-1; no reliable D call. This CDR3 has 13 residues. Looked up from germline, CDR1 is SGHRS and CDR2 is YFSETQ. Trimming took off 4 bases at V and 3 bases at J, with 10 bases between the two ends.

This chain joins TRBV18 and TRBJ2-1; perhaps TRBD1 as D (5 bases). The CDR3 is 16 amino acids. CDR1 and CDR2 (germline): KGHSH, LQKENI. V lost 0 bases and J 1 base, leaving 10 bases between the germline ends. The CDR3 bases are TGTGCCAGCTCACCACCGGTTACAGGATCCTACAATGAGCAGTTCTTC. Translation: CASSPPVTGSYNEQFF.

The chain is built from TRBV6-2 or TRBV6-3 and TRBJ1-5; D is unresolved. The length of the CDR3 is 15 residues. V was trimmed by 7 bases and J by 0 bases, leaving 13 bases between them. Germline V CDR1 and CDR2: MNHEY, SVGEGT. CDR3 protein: CASIIGPYSNQPQHF. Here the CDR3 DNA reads TGTGCCAGCATAATAGGACCTTATAGCAATCAGCCCCAGCATTTT.

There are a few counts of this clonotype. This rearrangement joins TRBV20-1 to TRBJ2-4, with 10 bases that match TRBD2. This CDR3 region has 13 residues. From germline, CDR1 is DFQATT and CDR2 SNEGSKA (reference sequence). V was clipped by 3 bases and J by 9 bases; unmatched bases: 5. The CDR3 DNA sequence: TGCAGTGCTAGTCCCCAGCGGGAGGGCATTCAGTACTTC. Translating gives CSASPQREGIQYF.

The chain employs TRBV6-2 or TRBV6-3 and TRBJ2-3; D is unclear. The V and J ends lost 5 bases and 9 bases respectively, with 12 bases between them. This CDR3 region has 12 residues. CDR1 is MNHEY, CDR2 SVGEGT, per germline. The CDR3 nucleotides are TGTGCCAGCAGTCCCGCCTCGCGGACGCAGTATTTT. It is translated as CASSPASRTQYF.

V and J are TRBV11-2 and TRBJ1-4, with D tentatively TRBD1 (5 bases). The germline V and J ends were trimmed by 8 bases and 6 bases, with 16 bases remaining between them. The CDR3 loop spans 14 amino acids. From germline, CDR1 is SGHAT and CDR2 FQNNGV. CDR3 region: CASGGGIWYEKLFF. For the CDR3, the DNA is TGTGCCAGCGGGGGGGGAATTTGGTATGAAAAACTGTTTTTT.

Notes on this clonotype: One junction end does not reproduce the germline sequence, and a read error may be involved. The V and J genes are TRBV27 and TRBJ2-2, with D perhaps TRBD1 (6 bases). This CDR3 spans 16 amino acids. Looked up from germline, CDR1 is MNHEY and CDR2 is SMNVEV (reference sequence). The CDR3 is CAGSSTGTLGTGELFF. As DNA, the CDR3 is TGTGCCGGCAGTTCTACCGGGACATTGGGCACCGGGGAGCTGTTTTTT.

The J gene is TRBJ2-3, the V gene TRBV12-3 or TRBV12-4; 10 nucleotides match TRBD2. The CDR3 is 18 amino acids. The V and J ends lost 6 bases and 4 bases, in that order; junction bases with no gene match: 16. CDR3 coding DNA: TGTGCCAGCAGCCTATATAGCGGGGGGCGCTCTAGCGCAGATACGCAGTATTTT. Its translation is CASSLYSGGRSSADTQYF.

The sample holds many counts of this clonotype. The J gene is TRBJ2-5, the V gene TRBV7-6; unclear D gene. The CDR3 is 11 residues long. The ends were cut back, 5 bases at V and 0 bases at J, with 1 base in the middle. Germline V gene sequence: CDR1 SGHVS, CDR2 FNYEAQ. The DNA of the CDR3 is TGTGCCAGCAGCCACCAAGAGACCCAGTACTTC. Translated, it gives CASSHQETQYF.

Written as DNA, the CDR3 is TGCAGTGCTAGACGTAGAGCGGGGCCGGATACGCAGTATTTT. It specifies CSARRRAGPDTQYF. The chain joins TRBV20-1 to TRBJ2-3; 7 bases are shared with TRBD2. This CDR3 has 14 amino acids. Germline V gives CDR1 DFQATT, CDR2 SNEGSKA (reference sequence). The V and J ends lost 2 bases and 6 bases, in that order; junction bases with no gene match: 8.

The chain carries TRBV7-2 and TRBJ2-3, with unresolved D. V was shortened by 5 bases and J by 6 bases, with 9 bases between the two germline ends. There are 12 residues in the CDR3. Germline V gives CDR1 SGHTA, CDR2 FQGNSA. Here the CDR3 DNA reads TGTGCCAGCAGCCGCCGTCCGGATACGCAGTATTTT. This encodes CASSRRPDTQYF.

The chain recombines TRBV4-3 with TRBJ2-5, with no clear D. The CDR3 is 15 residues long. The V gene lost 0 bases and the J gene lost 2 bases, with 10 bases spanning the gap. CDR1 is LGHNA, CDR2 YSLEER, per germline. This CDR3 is CASSQESQTQETQYF. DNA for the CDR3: TGCGCCAGCAGCCAAGAGAGTCAGACACAAGAGACCCAGTACTTC.

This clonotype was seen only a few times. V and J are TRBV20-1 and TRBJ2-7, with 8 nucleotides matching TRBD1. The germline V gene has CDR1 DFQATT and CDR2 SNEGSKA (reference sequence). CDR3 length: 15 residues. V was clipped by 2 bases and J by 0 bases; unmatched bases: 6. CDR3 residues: CSARKQGGSSYEQYF. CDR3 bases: TGCAGTGCTAGAAAACAGGGGGGAAGCTCCTACGAGCAGTACTTC.

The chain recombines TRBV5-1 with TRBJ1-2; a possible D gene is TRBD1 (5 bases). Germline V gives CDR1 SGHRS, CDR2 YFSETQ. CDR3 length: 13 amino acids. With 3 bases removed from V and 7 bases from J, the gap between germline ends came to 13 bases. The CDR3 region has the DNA TGCGCCAGCAGCTGGGGACCCCCCGGTGGCTACACCTTC. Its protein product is CASSWGPPGGYTF.

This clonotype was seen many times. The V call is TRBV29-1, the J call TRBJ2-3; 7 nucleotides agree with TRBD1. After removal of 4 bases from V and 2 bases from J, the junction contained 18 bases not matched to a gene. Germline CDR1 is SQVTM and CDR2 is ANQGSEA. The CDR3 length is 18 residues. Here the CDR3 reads CSVVVVGRGMRDTDTQYF. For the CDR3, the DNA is TGCAGCGTTGTGGTAGTCGGCAGGGGGATGCGAGACACAGATACGCAGTATTTT.

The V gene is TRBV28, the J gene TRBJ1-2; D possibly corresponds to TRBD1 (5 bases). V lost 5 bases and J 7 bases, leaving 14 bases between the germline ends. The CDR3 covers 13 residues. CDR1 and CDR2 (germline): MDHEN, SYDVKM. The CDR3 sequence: CASSVGQGAGYTF. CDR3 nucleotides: TGTGCCAGCAGTGTTGGGCAGGGAGCTGGCTACACCTTC.

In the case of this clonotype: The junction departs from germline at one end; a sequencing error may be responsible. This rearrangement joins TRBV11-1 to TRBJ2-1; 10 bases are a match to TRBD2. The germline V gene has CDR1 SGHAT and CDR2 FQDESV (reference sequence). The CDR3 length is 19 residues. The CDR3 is CASSLVGSGRPSSYNEQFF. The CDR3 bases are TGTGCCAGTAGCTTAGTAGGTAGCGGGAGGCCCAGCTCCTACAATGAGCAGTTCTTC.

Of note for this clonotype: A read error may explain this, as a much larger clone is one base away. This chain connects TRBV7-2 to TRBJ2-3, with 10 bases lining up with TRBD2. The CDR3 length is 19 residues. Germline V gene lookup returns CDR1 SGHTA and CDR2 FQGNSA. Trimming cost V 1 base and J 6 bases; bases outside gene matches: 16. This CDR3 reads CASSLVRASGGRVYDTQYF. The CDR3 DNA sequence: TGTGCCAGCAGCTTAGTACGGGCTAGCGGGGGCCGGGTTTACGATACGCAGTATTTT.

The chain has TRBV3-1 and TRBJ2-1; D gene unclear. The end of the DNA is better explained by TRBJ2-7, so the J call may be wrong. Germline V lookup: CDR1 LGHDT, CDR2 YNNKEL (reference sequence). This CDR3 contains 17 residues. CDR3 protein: CASSQDHGSLSYNEQYF. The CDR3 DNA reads TGTGCCAGCAGCCAAGATCATGGGTCCCTGTCCTACAATGAGCAGTACTTC.

The CDR3, as DNA: TGTGCCAGCAGCTTAGCCAGGACAGGGCCAAACCCAACCGGGGAGCTGTTTTTT. This gives the protein CASSLARTGPNPTGELFF. The chain uses TRBV7-8 and TRBJ2-2, with TRBD1 identical over 8 bases. V trimming: 0 bases; J trimming: 5 bases; junction bases outside the gene matches: 11. Germline V lookup: CDR1 SGHVS, CDR2 FQNEAQ. The CDR3 consists of 18 residues.

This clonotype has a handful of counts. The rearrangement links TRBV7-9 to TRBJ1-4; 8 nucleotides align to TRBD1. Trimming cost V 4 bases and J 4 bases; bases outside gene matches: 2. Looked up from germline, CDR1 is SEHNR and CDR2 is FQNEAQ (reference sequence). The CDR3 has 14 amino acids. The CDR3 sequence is CASSWTGNNEKLFF. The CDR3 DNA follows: TGTGCCAGCAGCTGGACAGGGAATAATGAAAAACTGTTTTTT.